The source of this T cell receptor (beta chain) is a study of CD8 T cells in ankylosing spondylitis. Overall study findings and caveats: What appeared characteristic of ankylosing spondylitis blood was a TCR beta motif of about eight highly homologous variants. Clones that were linked to disease were CD8+ and were relatively rare in peripheral blood. Certain motif variants had earlier been reported in reactive arthritis synovial fluid and blood.

TCRdb itself ran the 5' RACE reads through MiXCR, one entry per CDR3 protein. The sample has over 600,000 distinct CDR3 sequences, around 19% seen once. This CDR3 is 15 amino acids long. Per the germline V gene, CDR1 is SNHLY and CDR2 is FYNNEI. The junction had 5 bases not matched to a gene; V was cut back by 2 bases and J by 4 bases. This clonotype occurred a few times. Its matching antigen is unknown. Sequencing used blood, either unsorted or a sorted T cell fraction (not recorded which). This chain links TRBV2 with TRBJ1-2; the match to TRBD1 covers 9 bases. The source is a male donor with ankylosing spondylitis. The DNA of the CDR3 is TGTGCCAGCAGTGAAATGGGACAGGGACGCTATGGCTACACCTTC. Protein product: CASSEMGQGRYGYTF. Looking up the rest from reference TRBV2 and TRBJ1-2 gives the full variable domain: EPEVTQTPSHQVTQMGQEVILRCVPISNHLYFYWYRQILGQKVEFLVSFYNNEISEKSEIFDDQFSVERPDGSNFTLKIRSTKLEDSAMYFCASSEMGQGRYGYTFGSGTRLTVV.